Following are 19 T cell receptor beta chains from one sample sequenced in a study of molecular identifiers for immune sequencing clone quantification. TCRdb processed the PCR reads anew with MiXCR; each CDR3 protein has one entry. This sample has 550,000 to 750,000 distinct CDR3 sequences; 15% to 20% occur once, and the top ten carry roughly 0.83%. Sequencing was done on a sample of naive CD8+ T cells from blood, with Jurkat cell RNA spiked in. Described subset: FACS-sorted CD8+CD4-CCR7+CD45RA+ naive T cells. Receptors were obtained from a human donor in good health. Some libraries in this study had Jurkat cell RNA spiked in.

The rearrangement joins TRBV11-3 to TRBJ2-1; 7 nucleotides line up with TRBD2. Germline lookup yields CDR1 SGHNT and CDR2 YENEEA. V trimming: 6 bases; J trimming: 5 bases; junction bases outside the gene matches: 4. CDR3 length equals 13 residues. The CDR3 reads CASRGGSNNEQFF. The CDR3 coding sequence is TGTGCCAGCAGGGGGGGGTCTAACAATGAGCAGTTCTTC. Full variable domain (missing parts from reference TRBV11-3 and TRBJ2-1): EAGVVQSPRYKIIEKKQPVAFWCNPISGHNTLYWYLQNLGQGPELLIRYENEEAVDDSQLPKDRFSAERLKGVDSTLKIQPAELGDSAVYLCASRGGSNNEQFFGPGTRLTVL.

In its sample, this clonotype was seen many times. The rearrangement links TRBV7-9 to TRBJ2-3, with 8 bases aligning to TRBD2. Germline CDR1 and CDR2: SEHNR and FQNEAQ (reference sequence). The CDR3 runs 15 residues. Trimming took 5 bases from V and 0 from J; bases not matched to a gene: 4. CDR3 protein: CASSRSSGSTDTQYF. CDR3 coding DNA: TGTGCCAGCAGCCGATCTAGCGGGAGCACAGATACGCAGTATTTT.

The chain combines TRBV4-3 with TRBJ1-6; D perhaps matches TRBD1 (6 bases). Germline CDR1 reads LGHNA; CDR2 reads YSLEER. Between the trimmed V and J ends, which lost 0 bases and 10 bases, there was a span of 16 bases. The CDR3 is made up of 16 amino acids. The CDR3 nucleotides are TGCGCCAGCAGCCAAGATCGGGTAGGGGGTTGGTCACCCCTCCACTTT. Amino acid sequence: CASSQDRVGGWSPLHF.

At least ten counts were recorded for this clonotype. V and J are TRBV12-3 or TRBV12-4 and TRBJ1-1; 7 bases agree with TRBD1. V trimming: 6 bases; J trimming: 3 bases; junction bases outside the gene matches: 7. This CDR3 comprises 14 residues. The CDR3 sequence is CASSPQGPYTEAFF. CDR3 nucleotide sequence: TGTGCCAGCAGCCCACAGGGGCCTTACACTGAAGCTTTCTTT.

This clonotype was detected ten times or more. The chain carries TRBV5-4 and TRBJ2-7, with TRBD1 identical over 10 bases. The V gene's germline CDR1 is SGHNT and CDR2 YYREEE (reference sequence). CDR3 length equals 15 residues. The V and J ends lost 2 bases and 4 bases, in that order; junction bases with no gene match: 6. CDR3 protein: CASSFFGQGVYEQYF. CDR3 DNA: TGTGCCAGCAGCTTTTTCGGACAGGGGGTTTACGAGCAGTACTTC.

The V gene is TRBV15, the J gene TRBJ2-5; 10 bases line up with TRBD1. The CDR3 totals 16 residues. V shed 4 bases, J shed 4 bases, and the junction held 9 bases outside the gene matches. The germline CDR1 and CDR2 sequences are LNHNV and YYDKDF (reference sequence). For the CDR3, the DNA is TGTGCCACCAGCACGACCCTGGGGACAGGGGTAGAGACCCAGTACTTC. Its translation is CATSTTLGTGVETQYF.

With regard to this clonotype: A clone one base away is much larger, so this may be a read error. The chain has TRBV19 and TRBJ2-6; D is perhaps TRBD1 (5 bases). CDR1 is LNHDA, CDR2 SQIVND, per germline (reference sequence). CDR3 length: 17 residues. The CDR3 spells CASSAGVVFSGASVLTF. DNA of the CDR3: TGTGCCAGTAGTGCAGGTGTGGTTTTCAGTGGGGCCAGCGTCCTGACTTTC.

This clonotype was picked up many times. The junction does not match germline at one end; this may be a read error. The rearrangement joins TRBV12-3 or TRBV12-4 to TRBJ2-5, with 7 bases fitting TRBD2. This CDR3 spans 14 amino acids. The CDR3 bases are TGTGCCAGCAGCTTAGGAGCGGGGCAAGAGACCCAGTACTTC. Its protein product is CASSLGAGQETQYF.

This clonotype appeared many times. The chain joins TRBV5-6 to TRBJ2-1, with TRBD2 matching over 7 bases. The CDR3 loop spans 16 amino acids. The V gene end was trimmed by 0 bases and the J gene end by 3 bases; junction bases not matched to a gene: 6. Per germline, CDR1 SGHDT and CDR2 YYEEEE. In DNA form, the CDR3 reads TGTGCCAGCAGCTTGGCCCCAGCGGGATTCTACAATGAGCAGTTCTTC. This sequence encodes CASSLAPAGFYNEQFF.

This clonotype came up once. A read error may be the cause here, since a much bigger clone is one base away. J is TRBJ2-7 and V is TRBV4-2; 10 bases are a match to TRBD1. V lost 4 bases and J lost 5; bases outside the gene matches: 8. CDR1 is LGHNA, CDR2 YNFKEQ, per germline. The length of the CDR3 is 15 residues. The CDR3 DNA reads TGTGCCAGCAGCCGTCCCGACAGGGGGCTGCACGAGCAGTACTTC. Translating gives CASSRPDRGLHEQYF.

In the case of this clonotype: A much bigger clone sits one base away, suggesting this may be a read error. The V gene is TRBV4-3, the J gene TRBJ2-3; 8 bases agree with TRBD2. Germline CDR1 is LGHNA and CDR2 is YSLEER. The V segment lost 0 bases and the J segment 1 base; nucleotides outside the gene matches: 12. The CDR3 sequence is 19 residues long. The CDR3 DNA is TGCGCCAGCAGCCAAGATACGGCTAGCGGGTGTATGGGCACAGATACGCAGTATTTT. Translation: CASSQDTASGCMGTDTQYF.

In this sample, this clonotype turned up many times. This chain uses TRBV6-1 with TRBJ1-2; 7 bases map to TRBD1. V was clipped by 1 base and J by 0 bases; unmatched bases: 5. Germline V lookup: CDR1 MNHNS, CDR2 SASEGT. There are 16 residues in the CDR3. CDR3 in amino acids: CASSEVWTGTNYGYTF. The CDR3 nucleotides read TGTGCCAGCAGTGAAGTGTGGACAGGCACTAACTATGGCTACACCTTC.

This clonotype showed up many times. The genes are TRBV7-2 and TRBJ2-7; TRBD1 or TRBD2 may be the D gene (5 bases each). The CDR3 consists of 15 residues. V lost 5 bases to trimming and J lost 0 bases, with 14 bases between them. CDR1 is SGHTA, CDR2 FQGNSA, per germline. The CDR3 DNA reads TGTGCCAGCAGCCTCCGGGACGCTAGCTCCTACGAGCAGTACTTC. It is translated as CASSLRDASSYEQYF.

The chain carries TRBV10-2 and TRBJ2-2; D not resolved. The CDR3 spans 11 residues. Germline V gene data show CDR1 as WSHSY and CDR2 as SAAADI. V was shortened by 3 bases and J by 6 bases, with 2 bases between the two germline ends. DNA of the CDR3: TGCGCCAGCAGTGAACCCGGGGAGCTGTTTTTT. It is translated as CASSEPGELFF.

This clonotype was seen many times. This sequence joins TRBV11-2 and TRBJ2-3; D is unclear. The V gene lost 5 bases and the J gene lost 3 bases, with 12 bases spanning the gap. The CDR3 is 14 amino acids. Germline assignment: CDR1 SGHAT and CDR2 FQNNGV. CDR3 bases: TGTGCCAGCAGCCCTTTCGTAGGGACAGATACGCAGTATTTT. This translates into CASSPFVGTDTQYF.

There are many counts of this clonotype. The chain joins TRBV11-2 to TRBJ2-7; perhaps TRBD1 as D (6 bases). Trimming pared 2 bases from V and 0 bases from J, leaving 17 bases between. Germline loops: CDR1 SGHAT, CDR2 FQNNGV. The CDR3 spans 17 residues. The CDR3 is CASSLTVGQPLSYEQYF. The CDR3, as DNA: TGTGCCAGCAGCTTAACCGTTGGACAGCCCCTCTCCTACGAGCAGTACTTC. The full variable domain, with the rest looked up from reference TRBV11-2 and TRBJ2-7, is EAGVAQSPRYKIIEKRQSVAFWCNPISGHATLYWYQQILGQGPKLLIQFQNNGVVDDSQLPKDRFSAERLKGVDSTLKIQPAKLEDSAVYLCASSLTVGQPLSYEQYFGPGTRLTVT.

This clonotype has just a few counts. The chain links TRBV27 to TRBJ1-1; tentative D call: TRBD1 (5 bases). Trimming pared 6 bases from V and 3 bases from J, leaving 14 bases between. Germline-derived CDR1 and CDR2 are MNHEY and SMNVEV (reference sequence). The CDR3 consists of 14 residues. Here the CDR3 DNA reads TGTGCCAGCAGGGGTGGGGGTGGGTACACTGAAGCTTTCTTT. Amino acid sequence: CASRGGGGYTEAFF.

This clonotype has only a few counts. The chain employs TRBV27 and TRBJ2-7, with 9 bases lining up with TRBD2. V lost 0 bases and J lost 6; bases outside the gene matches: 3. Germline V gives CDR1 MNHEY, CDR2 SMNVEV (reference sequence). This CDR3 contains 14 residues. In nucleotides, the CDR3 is TGTGCCAGCAGTTTATCGACTAGCGGTTCCGAGCAGTACTTC. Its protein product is CASSLSTSGSEQYF.

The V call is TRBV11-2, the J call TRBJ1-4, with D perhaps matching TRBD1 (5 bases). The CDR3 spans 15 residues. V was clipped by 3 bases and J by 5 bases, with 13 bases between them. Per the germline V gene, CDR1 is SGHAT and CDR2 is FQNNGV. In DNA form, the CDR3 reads TGTGCCAGCAGCTTCGGCGGGACGCGCAATGAAAAACTGTTTTTT. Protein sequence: CASSFGGTRNEKLFF.